This T cell receptor (beta chain) derives from a study of beta chain features in type 1 diabetes. The purity of all sorted populations exceeded 95%. Of note for this clone: No antigen is known for it.

CDR1 is SGHTA and CDR2 is FQGNSA in the germline V gene. The V gene lost 4 bases and the J gene lost 7 bases, with 14 bases spanning the gap. The length of the CDR3 is 14 residues. Overall study findings and caveats: These data did not resolve whether HLA type affects TCRB rearrangement.

Every isolated RNA sample was fully reverse transcribed, so sequencing captured expressed TCRB transcripts. Profiling relied on immunoSEQ multiplex PCR, and the TCRdb table lists in-frame clones only, not all of them. The data show around 400,000 clones, roughly an eighth seen once. The source material was naive CD4+ T cells from blood. The source of this sequence is a man between 18 and 35 years old in good health. This chain links TRBV7-2 with TRBJ2-1, with D possibly TRBD2 on 5 matching bases. CDR3 residues: CASSYSSGVNEQFF. DNA of the CDR3: TGTGCCAGCAGCTATAGCTCCGGGGTGAATGAGCAGTTCTTC.